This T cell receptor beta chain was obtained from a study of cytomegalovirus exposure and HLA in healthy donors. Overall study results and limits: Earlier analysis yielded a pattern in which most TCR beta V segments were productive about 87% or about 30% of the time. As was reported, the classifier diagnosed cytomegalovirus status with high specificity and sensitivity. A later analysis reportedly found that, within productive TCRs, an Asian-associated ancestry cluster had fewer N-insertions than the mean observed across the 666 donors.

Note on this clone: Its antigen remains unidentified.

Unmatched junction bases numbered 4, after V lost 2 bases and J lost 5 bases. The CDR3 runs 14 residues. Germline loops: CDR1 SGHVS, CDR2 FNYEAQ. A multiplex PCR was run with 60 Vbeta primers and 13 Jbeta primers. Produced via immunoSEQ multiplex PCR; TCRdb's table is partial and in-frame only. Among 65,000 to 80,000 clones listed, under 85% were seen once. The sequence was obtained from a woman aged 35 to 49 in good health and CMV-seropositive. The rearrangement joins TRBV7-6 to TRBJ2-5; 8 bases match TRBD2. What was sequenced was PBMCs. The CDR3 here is CASSLQAGDETQYF. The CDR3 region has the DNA TGTGCCAGCAGCTTACAAGCGGGAGATGAGACCCAGTACTTC.